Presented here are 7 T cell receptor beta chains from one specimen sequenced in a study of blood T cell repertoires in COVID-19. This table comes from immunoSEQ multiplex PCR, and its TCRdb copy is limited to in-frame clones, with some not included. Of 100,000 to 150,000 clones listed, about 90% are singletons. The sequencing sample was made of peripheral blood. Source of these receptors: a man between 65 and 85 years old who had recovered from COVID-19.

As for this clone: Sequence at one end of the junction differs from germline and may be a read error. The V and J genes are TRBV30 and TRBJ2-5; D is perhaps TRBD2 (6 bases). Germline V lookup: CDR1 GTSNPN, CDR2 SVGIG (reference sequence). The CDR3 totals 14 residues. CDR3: CAWLGTTGLNPLNF. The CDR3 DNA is TGTGCCTGGTTGGGAACCACGGGACTCAACCCCCTGAACTTC.

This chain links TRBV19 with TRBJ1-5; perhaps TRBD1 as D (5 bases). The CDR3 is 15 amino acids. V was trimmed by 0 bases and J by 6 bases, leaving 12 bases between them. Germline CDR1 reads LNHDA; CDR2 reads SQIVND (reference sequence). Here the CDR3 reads CASSIDARVGQPQHF. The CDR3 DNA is TGTGCCAGTAGTATAGACGCCAGGGTAGGTCAGCCCCAGCATTTT.

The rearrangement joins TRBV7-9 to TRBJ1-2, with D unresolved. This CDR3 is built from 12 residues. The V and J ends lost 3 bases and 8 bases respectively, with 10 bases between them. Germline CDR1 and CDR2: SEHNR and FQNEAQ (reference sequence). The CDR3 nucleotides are TGTGCCAGCAGCTTTGAGAGGAGGGGCTACACCTTC. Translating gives CASSFERRGYTF.

CDR3 in amino acids: CASTPGGTGTGNTIYF. The CDR3 nucleotides read TGCGCCAGCACCCCTGGAGGGACAGGTACTGGAAACACCATATATTTT. The chain links TRBV5-1 to TRBJ1-3; 8 nucleotides align to TRBD1. In germline, CDR1 is SGHRS, CDR2 YFSETQ. The CDR3 covers 16 residues. J gave up 2 bases and V 6 bases, and 10 bases lay outside the gene matches.

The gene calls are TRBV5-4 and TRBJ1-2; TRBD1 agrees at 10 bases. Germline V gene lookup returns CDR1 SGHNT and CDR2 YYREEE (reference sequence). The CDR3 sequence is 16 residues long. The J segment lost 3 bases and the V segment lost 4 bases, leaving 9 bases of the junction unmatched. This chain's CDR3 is CASSRDRGRTDYGYTF. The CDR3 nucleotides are TGTGCCAGCAGCCGGGACAGGGGCAGGACGGACTATGGCTACACCTTC.

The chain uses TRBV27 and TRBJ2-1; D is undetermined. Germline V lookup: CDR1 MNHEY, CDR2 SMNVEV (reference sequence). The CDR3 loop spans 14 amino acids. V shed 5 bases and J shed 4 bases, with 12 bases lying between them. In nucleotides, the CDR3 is TGTGCCAGCAGTCCGCATGCGAGGTACAATGAGCAGTTCTTC. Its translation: CASSPHARYNEQFF.

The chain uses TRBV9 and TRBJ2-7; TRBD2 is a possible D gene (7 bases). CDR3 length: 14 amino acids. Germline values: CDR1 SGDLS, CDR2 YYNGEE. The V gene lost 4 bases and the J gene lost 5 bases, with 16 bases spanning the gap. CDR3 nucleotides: TGTGCCAGCAGCCCCTCGACGGGGGGCCACGAGCAGTACTTC. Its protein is CASSPSTGGHEQYF.